One and the same sample provided the 16 T cell receptor beta chains below, sequenced in a study of blood T cell repertoires in COVID-19. Sequencing used immunoSEQ multiplex PCR; TCRdb keeps in-frame clones, though not all of them. The repertoire has about 80,000 clones, over 80% of them found once; the top ten carry roughly 9%. Sequencing was performed on peripheral blood. These receptors all stem from a human donor in a cohort sampled during active COVID-19.

The genes are TRBV24-1 and TRBJ2-1, with D perhaps TRBD1 (6 bases). The germline V gene encodes CDR1 KGHDR and CDR2 SFDVKD. Trimming shortened V by 7 bases and J by 5 bases, and 11 bases separated the two germline ends. The CDR3 extends over 13 amino acids. The CDR3 region is CATSLDRHNEQFF. CDR3 bases: TGTGCCACCAGCCTGGACAGACACAATGAGCAGTTCTTC.

The V gene is TRBV28, the J gene TRBJ1-2; no reliable D call. This CDR3 region has 15 residues. V shed 6 bases and J shed 0 bases, with 14 bases lying between them. Germline assignment: CDR1 MDHEN and CDR2 SYDVKM. The CDR3 is CASSLSGPANYGYTF. The DNA for the CDR3 is TGTGCCAGCAGCCTCAGCGGGCCGGCTAACTATGGCTACACCTTC.

The chain uses TRBV7-9 and TRBJ2-7; a weak D match, TRBD1 (6 bases). Trimming left V 1 base short and J 2 bases short, with 9 bases between. Germline lookup yields CDR1 SEHNR and CDR2 FQNEAQ (reference sequence). The CDR3 runs 14 residues. CDR3 nucleotide sequence: TGTGCCAGCAGCTTAGGGACAGCCACCTACGAGCAGTACTTC. This sequence encodes CASSLGTATYEQYF.

The rearrangement links TRBV5-6 to TRBJ2-3, with 14 bases fitting TRBD2. There are 17 residues in the CDR3. In germline, CDR1 is SGHDT, CDR2 YYEEEE. V shed 0 bases and J 4 bases; nucleotides not matched to a gene: 4. CDR3 sequence: CASSLAGTSGGADTQYF. CDR3 bases: TGTGCCAGCAGCTTGGCCGGGACTAGCGGGGGAGCAGATACGCAGTATTTT.

The chain joins TRBV4-1 to TRBJ1-6, with TRBD1 matching 7 bases. V gave up 5 bases and J gave up 7 bases; unmatched junction bases: 11. This CDR3 spans 16 amino acids. Germline CDR1 MGHRA, CDR2 YSYEKL. This chain's CDR3 is CASSSQPGQLNSPLHF. Here the CDR3 DNA reads TGCGCCAGCAGCTCCCAACCGGGACAGCTAAATTCACCCCTCCACTTT.

The J gene is TRBJ2-2, the V gene TRBV19; a weak D match, TRBD2 (6 bases). The CDR3 is made up of 13 amino acids. Trimming took off 10 bases at V and 6 bases at J, with 15 bases between the two ends. CDR1 and CDR2 (germline): LNHDA, SQIVND (reference sequence). The chain's CDR3 is CATRPLAAGELFF. CDR3 nucleotide sequence: TGTGCCACCCGACCACTAGCTGCCGGGGAGCTGTTTTTT.

This clone was found once. The CDR3 reads CASSFRDSYGYTF. CDR3 bases: TGTGCCAGTAGTTTCCGGGACAGCTATGGCTACACCTTC. The rearrangement joins TRBV19 to TRBJ1-2; TRBD1 agrees at 7 bases. CDR1 and CDR2 from the germline V gene are LNHDA and SQIVND (reference sequence). V was pared by 5 bases and J by 4 bases, with 4 bases of the junction left unmatched. CDR3 length: 13 residues. Full variable domain (remainder filled in from reference TRBV19 and TRBJ1-2): DGGITQSPKYLFRKEGQNVTLSCEQNLNHDAMYWYRQDPGQGLRLIYYSQIVNDFQKGDIAEGYSVSREKKESFPLTVTSAQKNPTAFYLCASSFRDSYGYTFGSGTRLTVV.

V gene TRBV5-1 combines with J gene TRBJ2-5, with 10 bases aligning to TRBD2. Germline CDR1 SGHRS, CDR2 YFSETQ. The V gene end was trimmed by 4 bases and the J gene end by 2 bases; junction bases not matched to a gene: 5. The CDR3 contains 15 residues. The CDR3, as DNA: TGCGCCAGCAGCCTTTCTAGCGGGGGACAAGAGACCCAGTACTTC. Translation gives CASSLSSGGQETQYF.

A single count supports this clone. V usage is TRBV4-2 and J usage is TRBJ1-1, with D possibly matching TRBD1 (5 bases). Germline CDR1 LGHNA, CDR2 YNFKEQ. The CDR3 sequence is 13 residues long. V was cut by 5 bases and J by 1 base, with 8 bases left in between. The CDR3: CASSKDKNTEAFF. The CDR3, as DNA: TGTGCCAGCAGCAAGGACAAGAACACTGAAGCTTTCTTT.

The rearrangement uses TRBV30 and TRBJ2-1; the D gene is possibly TRBD1 (7 bases). Germline lookup yields CDR1 GTSNPN and CDR2 SVGIG (reference sequence). This CDR3 is built from 14 residues. Trimming took off 5 bases at V and 7 bases at J, with 18 bases between the two ends. Here the CDR3 DNA reads TGTGCCTGGGAGAGGAGGGGGCGTGGGAATGAGCAGTTCTTC. Its protein product is CAWERRGRGNEQFF. The complete variable domain, with remaining parts taken from reference TRBV30 and TRBJ2-1, reads SQTIHQWPATLVQPVGSPLSLECTVEGTSNPNLYWYRQAAGRGLQLLFYSVGIGQISSEVPQNLSASRPQDRQFILSSKKLLLSDSGFYLCAWERRGRGNEQFFGPGTRLTVL.

This clone was counted only a few times. V and J are TRBV5-1 and TRBJ1-6, with D hard to call. This CDR3 has 14 amino acids. Between the trimmed V and J ends, which lost 4 bases and 8 bases, there was a span of 13 bases. In germline, CDR1 is SGHRS, CDR2 YFSETQ. CDR3 in amino acids: CASSPGAGYSPLHF. The CDR3 region has the DNA TGCGCCAGCAGCCCCGGCGCAGGATATTCACCCCTCCACTTT.

V usage is TRBV10-3 and J usage is TRBJ1-5; D might be TRBD1 (5 bases). From germline, CDR1 is ENHRY and CDR2 SYGVKD. Trimming stripped 4 bases from V and 7 bases from J, with 14 bases between. The CDR3 covers 14 residues. CDR3 nucleotides: TGTGCCATCAGTGGTATAGGGGTGGGGCAGCCCCAGCATTTT. Translating it yields CAISGIGVGQPQHF.

The CDR3 coding sequence is TGTGCCAGCAGTCTACAGGGGGCTGGGGCCAACGTCCTGACTTTC. It yields the protein CASSLQGAGANVLTF. This chain joins TRBV25-1 and TRBJ2-6, with 8 bases identical to TRBD1. Germline lookup yields CDR1 MGHDK and CDR2 SYGVNS. V was pared by 5 bases and J by 2 bases, with 2 bases of the junction left unmatched. The CDR3 totals 15 residues. Complete variable domain (other parts from reference TRBV25-1 and TRBJ2-6): EADIYQTPRYLVIGTGKKITLECSQTMGHDKMYWYQQDPGMELHLIHYSYGVNSTEKGDLSSESTVSRIRTEHFPLTLESARPSHTSQYLCASSLQGAGANVLTFGAGSRLTVL.

V and J are TRBV5-6 and TRBJ1-2; 8 bases align to TRBD1. Germline loops: CDR1 SGHDT, CDR2 YYEEEE. The V and J ends lost 4 bases and 6 bases, in that order; junction bases with no gene match: 8. There are 14 residues in the CDR3. The CDR3 bases are TGTGCCAGCAGCCACGAGGGCAGGGGGCATGGCTACACCTTC. Translated, it gives CASSHEGRGHGYTF.

The rearrangement links TRBV27 to TRBJ2-1; 12 bases map to TRBD2. Germline V gene data show CDR1 as MNHEY and CDR2 as SMNVEV (reference sequence). The CDR3 totals 15 residues. V lost 3 bases to trimming and J lost 7 bases; unmatched junction nucleotides: 4. DNA of the CDR3: TGTGCCAGCAGTTTGAGACTAGCGGGGGCGAATGAGCAGTTCTTC. The encoded protein is CASSLRLAGANEQFF.

This clone appeared a few times. V and J are TRBV19 and TRBJ2-3; the match to TRBD1 covers 10 bases. The germline gives CDR1 LNHDA, CDR2 SQIVND (reference sequence). This CDR3 comprises 15 residues. J lost 6 bases, V lost 1 base, and 4 bases had no gene match. Here the CDR3 DNA reads TGTGCCAGTAGTATAGGTGACAGGGGGCTTGATACGCAGTATTTT. It is translated as CASSIGDRGLDTQYF.